Below are 32 T cell receptor beta chains sequenced from a single sample in a study of cytomegalovirus exposure and HLA in healthy donors. 13 Jbeta primers and 60 Vbeta primers were used for the PCR. The protocol was immunoSEQ multiplex PCR, while the TCRdb copy is restricted to in-frame clones and leaves out a portion. Altogether 150,000 to 200,000 clones are present, more than 70% being singletons, with the ten largest covering approximately 1.1%. The source material was PBMCs. These receptors were taken from a woman aged 40 to 50 in good health and CMV-seronegative.

The rearrangement joins TRBV9 to TRBJ1-2; 8 bases are a match to TRBD1. The CDR3 loop spans 14 amino acids. In germline, CDR1 is SGDLS, CDR2 YYNGEE. J lost 8 bases, V lost 0 bases, and 6 bases had no gene match. CDR3 nucleotide sequence: TGTGCCAGCAGCGTAGGGACAGGGCCGGGGGGCTACACCTTC. This gives the protein CASSVGTGPGGYTF.

The V and J genes are TRBV28 and TRBJ2-1, with D possibly matching TRBD2 (5 bases). Germline CDR1 is MDHEN and CDR2 is SYDVKM. The CDR3 covers 14 residues. Trimming took 2 bases from V and 9 from J, leaving 14 bases between them. The CDR3 protein is CASSLGGLFSEQFF. The CDR3 DNA follows: TGTGCCAGCAGTTTAGGAGGTTTGTTCAGTGAGCAGTTCTTC.

This clone was detected a few times. The CDR3 region has the DNA TGTGCCAGCAGTGTAGGCCAGGGGACAGATACGCAGTATTTT. Protein: CASSVGQGTDTQYF. The J gene is TRBJ2-3, the V gene TRBV25-1; possibly TRBD1 for D (6 bases). Trimming removed 4 bases from V and 3 bases from J, with 11 bases in between. This CDR3 region has 14 residues. Germline V lookup: CDR1 MGHDK, CDR2 SYGVNS.

The J gene is TRBJ2-1, the V gene TRBV25-1; TRBD2 aligns across 7 bases. Germline assignment: CDR1 MGHDK and CDR2 SYGVNS. The CDR3 consists of 17 residues. The junction had 11 bases not matched to a gene; V was cut back by 6 bases and J by 0 bases. The CDR3 region has the DNA TGTGCCAGCAGGGAGTATAGCGGGTTGAGCTCCTACAATGAGCAGTTCTTC. Its protein product is CASREYSGLSSYNEQFF. Full variable domain (remainder filled in from reference TRBV25-1 and TRBJ2-1): EADIYQTPRYLVIGTGKKITLECSQTMGHDKMYWYQQDPGMELHLIHYSYGVNSTEKGDLSSESTVSRIRTEHFPLTLESARPSHTSQYLCASREYSGLSSYNEQFFGPGTRLTVL.

V usage is TRBV27 and J usage is TRBJ2-1; D is undetermined. Per the germline V gene, CDR1 is MNHEY and CDR2 is SMNVEV (reference sequence). This CDR3 has 16 residues. Trimming pared 3 bases from V and 0 bases from J, leaving 12 bases between. The CDR3 sequence is CASSFRLSSSYNEQFF. The CDR3 DNA reads TGTGCCAGCAGTTTCCGACTTTCTAGCTCCTACAATGAGCAGTTCTTC.

The chain combines TRBV19 with TRBJ2-2; no definite D call. Trimming stripped 3 bases from V and 7 bases from J, with 3 bases between. Germline V gives CDR1 LNHDA, CDR2 SQIVND (reference sequence). The CDR3 runs to 11 residues. The chain's CDR3 is CASSILGELFF. CDR3 bases: TGTGCCAGTAGTATCCTCGGGGAGCTGTTTTTT.

The chain combines TRBV6-5 with TRBJ1-2; D unclear. Germline V lookup: CDR1 MNHEY, CDR2 SVGAGI. Trimming pared 3 bases from V and 2 bases from J, leaving 7 bases between. CDR3 length: 13 residues. The CDR3 sequence: CASSYTGNYGYTF. DNA of the CDR3: TGTGCCAGCAGTTATACGGGGAACTATGGCTACACCTTC.

The chain has TRBV5-1 and TRBJ2-3, with TRBD1 as a possible D gene (5 bases). The V gene lost 4 bases and the J gene lost 5 bases, with 11 bases spanning the gap. The CDR3 runs to 13 residues. Per germline, CDR1 SGHRS and CDR2 YFSETQ. CDR3 sequence (DNA): TGCGCCAGCAGCCCCTCTCAGGGAGATACGCAGTATTTT. Translated, it gives CASSPSQGDTQYF.

V and J are TRBV28 and TRBJ2-5; TRBD1 is a possible D gene (5 bases). The CDR3 extends over 16 amino acids. Germline V gene sequence: CDR1 MDHEN, CDR2 SYDVKM. V lost 6 bases and J lost 2, with 19 bases in between. The CDR3 region is CASRRRSFRVQETQYF. CDR3 DNA sequence: TGTGCCAGCAGAAGAAGAAGCTTCAGGGTTCAAGAGACCCAGTACTTC.

The chain combines TRBV5-1 with TRBJ1-1; no reliable D call. Germline lookup yields CDR1 SGHRS and CDR2 YFSETQ. V was cut by 0 bases and J by 0 bases, with 15 bases left in between. This CDR3 contains 17 residues. CDR3 protein: CASSLVAGFFMNTEAFF. In DNA, the CDR3 is TGCGCCAGCAGCTTGGTCGCAGGTTTTTTTATGAACACTGAAGCTTTCTTT.

The chain employs TRBV6-5 and TRBJ1-5; D is uncertain. The CDR3 is 15 amino acids. Germline V gene data show CDR1 as MNHEY and CDR2 as SVGAGI. V lost 8 bases and J lost 0, with 14 bases in between. The CDR3 DNA reads TGTGCCAGCTGTCTGTCCGGGGATAGCAATCAGCCCCAGCATTTT. Translating it yields CASCLSGDSNQPQHF.

For the CDR3, the DNA is TGTGCCAGCAGTTCCCCGGACAGGCGATATTCCTACGAGCAGTACTTC. Protein sequence: CASSSPDRRYSYEQYF. This sequence joins TRBV28 and TRBJ2-7; 7 bases match TRBD1. V gave up 4 bases and J gave up 1 base; unmatched junction bases: 10. Germline V lookup: CDR1 MDHEN, CDR2 SYDVKM. This CDR3 has 16 amino acids.

The chain couples TRBV5-1 to TRBJ1-2; 7 nucleotides line up with TRBD1. Trimming cost V 4 bases and J 6 bases; bases outside gene matches: 9. The CDR3 length is 14 residues. Germline V gene lookup returns CDR1 SGHRS and CDR2 YFSETQ. The CDR3 sequence is CASSQAPGGDGYTF. The CDR3 DNA is TGCGCCAGCAGCCAGGCTCCAGGGGGTGATGGCTACACCTTC.

V is TRBV4-1 and J is TRBJ2-1; 11 bases agree with TRBD2. V trimming: 5 bases; J trimming: 5 bases; junction bases outside the gene matches: 5. Germline V CDR1 and CDR2: MGHRA, YSYEKL. The CDR3 has 15 residues. In DNA form, the CDR3 reads TGCGCCAGCAGCGCGCGACTAGCGGGGCACAATGAGCAGTTCTTC. Amino acids: CASSARLAGHNEQFF.

The chain has TRBV6-5 and TRBJ1-4; 10 bases are shared with TRBD1. The trim removed 2 bases at V and 7 bases at J, leaving 1 base unmatched. Germline CDR1 MNHEY, CDR2 SVGAGI. CDR3 length: 14 residues. This CDR3 is CASSYGTGVEKLFF. The CDR3 bases are TGTGCCAGCAGTTACGGGACAGGGGTTGAAAAACTGTTTTTT.

J is TRBJ1-5 and V is TRBV11-2, with a possible D match to TRBD1 (6 bases). Per germline, CDR1 SGHAT and CDR2 FQNNGV. There are 14 residues in the CDR3. V lost 5 bases and J 4 bases, leaving 12 bases between the germline ends. The CDR3 loop reads CASSVQGVNQPQHF. The DNA for the CDR3 is TGTGCCAGCAGCGTACAGGGAGTGAATCAGCCCCAGCATTTT.

V is TRBV5-4 and J is TRBJ2-5; D is possibly TRBD1 (6 bases). V gave up 3 bases and J gave up 5 bases, with 17 bases separating them. Germline CDR1 is SGHNT and CDR2 is YYREEE (reference sequence). The CDR3 covers 15 residues. The CDR3 is CASSSKEQGSETQYF. The DNA for the CDR3 is TGTGCCAGCAGCTCAAAAGAACAGGGTTCGGAGACCCAGTACTTC. Together with reference TRBV5-4 and TRBJ2-5, the CDR3 gives the full variable domain: ETGVTQSPTHLIKTRGQQVTLRCSSQSGHNTVSWYQQALGQGPQFIFQYYREEENGRGNFPPRFSGLQFPNYSSELNVNALELDDSALYLCASSSKEQGSETQYFGPGTRLLVL.

The chain employs TRBV10-3 and TRBJ2-1, with 7 bases matching TRBD2. The CDR3 length is 16 residues. V lost 2 bases, J lost 0 bases, and 4 bases stayed unmatched. Germline values: CDR1 ENHRY, CDR2 SYGVKD. CDR3 sequence (DNA): TGTGCCATCAGTGAGAGGGAGGGGAGCTCCTACAATGAGCAGTTCTTC. It is translated as CAISEREGSSYNEQFF.

V usage is TRBV6-1 and J usage is TRBJ2-1; D is undetermined. V lost 7 bases and J 6 bases, leaving 16 bases between the germline ends. Looked up from germline, CDR1 is MNHNS and CDR2 is SASEGT. The CDR3 loop spans 14 amino acids. Written as DNA, the CDR3 is TGTGCCAGCACCAGTCTCTCCCCGGGCAATGAGCAGTTCTTC. Translated, it gives CASTSLSPGNEQFF.

V usage is TRBV2 and J usage is TRBJ1-5; TRBD1 might be the D (5 bases). V shed 8 bases and J shed 7 bases, with 9 bases lying between them. There are 11 residues in the CDR3. Germline CDR1 reads SNHLY; CDR2 reads FYNNEI. The CDR3 here is CASGGDQPQHF. CDR3 DNA sequence: TGTGCCAGCGGGGGGGACCAGCCCCAGCATTTT.

The chain joins TRBV11-3 to TRBJ2-7; possibly TRBD2 for D (5 bases). CDR3 length: 13 residues. V lost 5 bases, J lost 0 bases, and 8 bases lay in between. Germline CDR1 SGHNT, CDR2 YENEEA. The CDR3 protein is CASSPDYSYEQYF. The CDR3 DNA reads as TGTGCCAGCAGCCCTGACTACTCCTACGAGCAGTACTTC.

The V and J genes are TRBV4-1 and TRBJ2-2; 11 bases align to TRBD1. Germline V gene sequence: CDR1 MGHRA, CDR2 YSYEKL. Trimming took 1 base from V and 6 from J; bases not matched to a gene: 7. This CDR3 contains 17 residues. The CDR3 here is CASSQVNGQGAAGELFF. The DNA of the CDR3 is TGCGCCAGCAGCCAAGTAAATGGACAGGGGGCTGCCGGGGAGCTGTTTTTT.

This chain uses TRBV28 with TRBJ2-1; D possibly corresponds to TRBD2 (6 bases). The V and J ends lost 3 bases and 7 bases respectively, with 10 bases between them. Germline V gene data show CDR1 as MDHEN and CDR2 as SYDVKM. CDR3 length: 13 residues. CDR3 protein: CASSFLAQNEQFF. CDR3 DNA: TGTGCCAGCAGTTTCCTAGCGCAGAATGAGCAGTTCTTC.

The chain is built from TRBV11-3 and TRBJ2-1, with D perhaps matching TRBD2 (5 bases). The V end was cut by 5 bases, the J end by 4 bases, with 15 bases between. Germline CDR1 is SGHNT and CDR2 is YENEEA. The CDR3 runs to 15 residues. The CDR3, as DNA: TGTGCCAGCAGCCCCCTTGACTATCAGTACAATGAGCAGTTCTTC. Its protein product is CASSPLDYQYNEQFF.

This rearrangement joins TRBV2 to TRBJ2-7, with TRBD2 as a possible D gene (6 bases). This CDR3 contains 13 residues. Trimming cost V 6 bases and J 10 bases, with 19 bases left between them. Germline V CDR1 and CDR2: SNHLY, FYNNEI. CDR3 sequence: CASSRTWTTGQYF. The CDR3 nucleotides are TGTGCCAGCAGCAGAACTTGGACTACAGGACAGTACTTC.

The V and J genes are TRBV6-5 and TRBJ2-7; 9 bases map to TRBD1. The V gene's germline CDR1 is MNHEY and CDR2 SVGAGI. The CDR3 length is 13 residues. J gave up 5 bases and V 10 bases, and 9 bases lay outside the gene matches. CDR3 in amino acids: CATRDRERHEQYF. In DNA, the CDR3 is TGTGCCACCAGGGACAGGGAGCGTCACGAGCAGTACTTC.

Turning to this clone: Other DNA sequences in the same sample also yield this CDR3. This chain links TRBV29-1 with TRBJ1-1; D not certain. This CDR3 spans 14 amino acids. V lost 3 bases and J 1 base, leaving 12 bases between the germline ends. CDR1 and CDR2 (germline): SQVTM, ANQGSEA. The CDR3, as DNA: TGCAGCGTTGATACGCGGGCCGGGAACACTGAAGCTTTCTTT. The encoded protein is CSVDTRAGNTEAFF.

V gene TRBV13 combines with J gene TRBJ1-2; tentative D call: TRBD1 (5 bases). The CDR3 length is 15 residues. CDR1 PRHDT and CDR2 FYEKMQ come from the germline V gene (reference sequence). V shed 4 bases and J shed 6 bases, with 18 bases lying between them. DNA of the CDR3: TGTGCCAGCAGCTCTCTGACGGGACTGGCGAATGGCTACACCTTC. Translated: CASSSLTGLANGYTF. The whole variable domain, remainder taken from reference TRBV13 and TRBJ1-2, is AAGVIQSPRHLIKEKRETATLKCYPIPRHDTVYWYQQGPGQDPQFLISFYEKMQSDKGSIPDRFSAQQFSDYHSELNMSSLELGDSALYFCASSSLTGLANGYTFGSGTRLTVV.

The V and J genes are TRBV13 and TRBJ2-2; D is possibly TRBD1 (6 bases). V was shortened by 5 bases and J by 5 bases, with 18 bases between the two germline ends. The CDR3 is made up of 16 amino acids. Per the germline V gene, CDR1 is PRHDT and CDR2 is FYEKMQ (reference sequence). CDR3 nucleotide sequence: TGTGCCAGCAGCCTAGCCCGACAGGCCCTAACCGGGGAGCTGTTTTTT. Translating gives CASSLARQALTGELFF.

V usage is TRBV7-2 and J usage is TRBJ1-5; no reliable D call. The CDR3 totals 15 residues. V lost 5 bases, J lost 1 base, and 12 bases lay in between. Germline lookup yields CDR1 SGHTA and CDR2 FQGNSA. CDR3 nucleotide sequence: TGTGCCAGCAGCCCCGAGGGTCTAAGCAATCAGCCCCAGCATTTT. Its protein product is CASSPEGLSNQPQHF.

The chain couples TRBV7-2 to TRBJ2-2; 8 bases line up with TRBD2. This CDR3 region has 17 residues. CDR1 and CDR2 (germline): SGHTA, FQGNSA. The junction had 6 bases not matched to a gene; V was cut back by 3 bases and J by 0 bases. CDR3 bases: TGTGCCAGCAGCTTGCTCGGACTAGCCGCGAACACCGGGGAGCTGTTTTTT. It yields the protein CASSLLGLAANTGELFF. The full variable domain, in which reference TRBV7-2 and TRBJ2-2 provide the parts outside the CDR3, is GAGVSQSPSNKVTEKGKDVELRCDPISGHTALYWYRQSLGQGLEFLIYFQGNSAPDKSGLPSDRFSAERTGGSVSTLTIQRTQQEDSAVYLCASSLLGLAANTGELFFGEGSRLTVL.

There are a few counts of this clone. The CDR3 loop reads CASSPSEPIQETQYF. The CDR3, as DNA: TGTGCCAGCAGCCCCAGCGAACCTATCCAGGAGACCCAGTACTTC. This chain connects TRBV27 to TRBJ2-5; no definite D call. Looked up from germline, CDR1 is MNHEY and CDR2 is SMNVEV (reference sequence). V lost 6 bases, J lost 5 bases, and 19 bases lay in between. The CDR3 consists of 15 residues.